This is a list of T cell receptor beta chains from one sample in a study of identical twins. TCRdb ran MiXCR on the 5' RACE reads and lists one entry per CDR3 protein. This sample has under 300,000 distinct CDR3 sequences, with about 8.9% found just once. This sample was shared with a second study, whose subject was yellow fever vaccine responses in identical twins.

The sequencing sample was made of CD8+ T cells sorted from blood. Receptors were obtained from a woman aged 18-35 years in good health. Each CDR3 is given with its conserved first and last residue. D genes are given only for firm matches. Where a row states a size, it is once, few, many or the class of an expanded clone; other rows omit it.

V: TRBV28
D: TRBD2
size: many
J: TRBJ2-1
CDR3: CASSPLQREAPGGDEQFF
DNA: TGTGCCAGCAGTCCACTCCAGCGGGAAGCCCCCGGCGGGGATGAGCAGTTCTTC

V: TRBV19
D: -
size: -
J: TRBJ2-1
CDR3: CASSIDGSSYNEQFF
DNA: TGTGCCAGTAGTATAGATGGATCTAGTTACAATGAGCAGTTCTTC

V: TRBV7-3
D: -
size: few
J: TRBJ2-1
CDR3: CASSPTGYHNEQFF
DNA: TGTGCCAGCAGCCCCACGGGGTACCACAATGAGCAGTTCTTC

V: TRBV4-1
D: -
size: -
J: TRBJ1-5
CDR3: CASSQRGVSNQPQHF
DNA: TGCGCCAGCAGCCAACGGGGGGTAAGCAATCAGCCCCAGCATTTT

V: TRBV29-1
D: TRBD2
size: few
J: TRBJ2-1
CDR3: CSVVREGSYNEQFF
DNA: TGCAGCGTTGTGCGGGAGGGATCCTACAATGAGCAGTTCTTC

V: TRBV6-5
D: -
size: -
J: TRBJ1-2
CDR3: CASSYSAETYGYTF
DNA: TGTGCCAGCAGTTACTCAGCGGAGACCTATGGCTACACCTTC

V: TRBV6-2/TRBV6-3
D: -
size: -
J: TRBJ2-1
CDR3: CASSYLGGEQFF
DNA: TGTGCCAGCAGTTACCTTGGGGGTGAGCAGTTCTTC

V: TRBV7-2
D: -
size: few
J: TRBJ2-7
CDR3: CASSSKVGHPSSYEQYF
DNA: TGTGCCAGCAGCTCAAAGGTGGGCCACCCGAGCTCCTACGAGCAGTACTTC

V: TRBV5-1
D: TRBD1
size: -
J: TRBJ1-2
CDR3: CASSWTGGDYGYTF
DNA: TGCGCCAGCAGCTGGACAGGGGGCGACTATGGCTACACCTTC

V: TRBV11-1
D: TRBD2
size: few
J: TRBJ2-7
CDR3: CASSVVVAGVRGTYEQYF
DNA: TGTGCCAGCAGTGTCGTGGTAGCGGGCGTTAGGGGCACCTACGAGCAGTACTTC

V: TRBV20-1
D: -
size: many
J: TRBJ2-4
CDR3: CSARDQSLDINIQYF
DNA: TGCAGTGCTAGAGATCAATCCCTTGATATAAACATTCAGTACTTC

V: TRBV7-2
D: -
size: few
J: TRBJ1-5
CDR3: CASSFGGGPQHF
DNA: TGTGCCAGCAGTTTTGGGGGGGGGCCCCAGCATTTT

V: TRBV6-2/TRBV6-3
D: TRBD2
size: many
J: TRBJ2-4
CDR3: CASSYGRELAKNIQYF
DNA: TGTGCCAGCAGTTACGGGCGGGAGCTAGCCAAAAACATTCAGTACTTC

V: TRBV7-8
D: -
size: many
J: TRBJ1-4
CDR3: CASSSDGSDELFF
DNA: TGTGCCAGCAGCTCGGACGGCAGCGACGAACTGTTTTTT

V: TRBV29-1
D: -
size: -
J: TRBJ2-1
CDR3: CSVGGANNEQFF
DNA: TGCAGCGTTGGGGGGGCCAACAATGAGCAGTTCTTC

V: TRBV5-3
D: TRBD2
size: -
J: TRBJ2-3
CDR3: CARGPGLAGADTQYF
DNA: TGTGCCAGGGGCCCTGGACTAGCGGGAGCGGATACGCAGTATTTT

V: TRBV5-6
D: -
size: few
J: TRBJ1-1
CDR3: CASSYSTNTEAFF
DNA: TGTGCCAGCAGCTATAGCACGAACACTGAAGCTTTCTTT

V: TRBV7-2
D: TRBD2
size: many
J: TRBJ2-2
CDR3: CASSRTGGETGELFF
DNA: TGTGCCAGCAGCCGGACGGGGGGGGAGACCGGGGAGCTGTTTTTT

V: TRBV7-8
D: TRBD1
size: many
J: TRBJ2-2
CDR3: CASSTSPGTDHTGELFF
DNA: TGTGCCAGCTCCACTTCCCCCGGGACAGACCACACCGGGGAGCTGTTTTTT

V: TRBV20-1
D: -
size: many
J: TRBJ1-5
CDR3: CSARDREHQPQHF
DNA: TGCAGTGCTAGAGATCGAGAGCATCAGCCCCAGCATTTT

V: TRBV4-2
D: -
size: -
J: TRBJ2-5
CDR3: CASSPQPRGGETQYF
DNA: TGTGCCAGCAGCCCACAGCCCAGGGGCGGAGAGACCCAGTACTTC

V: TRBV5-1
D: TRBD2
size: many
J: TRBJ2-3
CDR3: CARAETSGIFPDTQYF
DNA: TGCGCCAGGGCAGAAACAAGCGGGATCTTCCCAGATACGCAGTATTTT

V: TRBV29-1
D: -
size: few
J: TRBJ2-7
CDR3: CSVFGPYEQYF
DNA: TGCAGCGTTTTTGGACCCTACGAGCAGTACTTC

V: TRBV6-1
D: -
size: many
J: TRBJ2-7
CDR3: CASRIQGFSSYEQYF
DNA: TGTGCCAGCAGAATACAGGGATTCAGCTCCTACGAGCAGTACTTC

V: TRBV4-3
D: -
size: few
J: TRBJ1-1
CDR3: CASSQDPGGDTEAFF
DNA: TGCGCCAGCAGCCAAGATCCGGGGGGGGACACTGAAGCTTTCTTT

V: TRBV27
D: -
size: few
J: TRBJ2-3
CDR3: CASSAYPGRNTDTQYF
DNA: TGTGCCAGCAGTGCATACCCGGGACGAAACACAGATACGCAGTATTTT

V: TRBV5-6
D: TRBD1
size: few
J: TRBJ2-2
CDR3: CASSRQGFAGELFF
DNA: TGTGCCAGCAGCCGACAGGGGTTCGCCGGGGAGCTGTTTTTT

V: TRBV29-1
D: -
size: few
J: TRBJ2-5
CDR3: CSVVGGREETQYF
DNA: TGCAGCGTTGTCGGGGGCCGGGAAGAGACCCAGTACTTC

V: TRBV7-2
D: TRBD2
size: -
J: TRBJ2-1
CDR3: CASSLGTISYNEQFF
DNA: TGTGCCAGCAGCCTAGGGACTATCTCCTACAATGAGCAGTTCTTC

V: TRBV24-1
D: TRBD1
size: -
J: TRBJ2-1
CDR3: CATSGRDRAEQFF
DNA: TGTGCCACCAGTGGGAGGGACAGGGCTGAGCAGTTCTTC

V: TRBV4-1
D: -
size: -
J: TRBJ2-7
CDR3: CASSQDHRDYYEQYF
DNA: TGCGCCAGCAGCCAAGATCACAGGGATTACTACGAGCAGTACTTC

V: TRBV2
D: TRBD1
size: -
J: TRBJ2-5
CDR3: CASSWPRDRGRETQYF
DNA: TGTGCCAGCAGTTGGCCTCGGGACAGGGGGCGAGAGACCCAGTACTTC

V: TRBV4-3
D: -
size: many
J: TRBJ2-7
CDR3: CASSQDSLRGTLYEQYF
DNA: TGCGCCAGCAGCCAAGATAGTCTCAGGGGTACACTCTACGAGCAGTACTTC

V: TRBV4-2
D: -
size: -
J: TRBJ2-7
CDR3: CASSSSSGQTYEQYF
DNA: TGTGCCAGCAGCAGTAGTAGCGGACAAACCTACGAGCAGTACTTC

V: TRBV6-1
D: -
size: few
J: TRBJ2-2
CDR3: CASRSGVVSAGELFF
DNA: TGTGCCAGCAGGAGCGGAGTCGTTTCGGCCGGGGAGCTGTTTTTT

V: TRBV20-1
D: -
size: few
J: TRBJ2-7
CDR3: CSARDPGREYEQYF
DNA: TGCAGTGCTAGGGACCCCGGGAGAGAATACGAGCAGTACTTC

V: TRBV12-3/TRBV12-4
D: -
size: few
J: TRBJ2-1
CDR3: CASLWGRKLDEQFF
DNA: TGTGCCAGCCTGTGGGGGAGGAAACTCGATGAGCAGTTCTTC

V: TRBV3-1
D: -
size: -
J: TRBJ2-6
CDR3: CASSQERPRWITGANVLTF
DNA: TGTGCCAGCAGCCAAGAGAGGCCGCGTTGGATAACTGGGGCCAACGTCCTGACTTTC

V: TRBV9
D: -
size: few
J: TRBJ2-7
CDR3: CASSATGLGNEQYF
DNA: TGTGCCAGCAGCGCTACAGGGTTGGGAAACGAGCAGTACTTC

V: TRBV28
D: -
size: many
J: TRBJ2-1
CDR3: CASSYSSGLLDNEQFF
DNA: TGTGCCAGCAGTTACTCATCGGGACTCCTAGACAATGAGCAGTTCTTC

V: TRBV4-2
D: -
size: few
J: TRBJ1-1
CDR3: CASSQDKGDTEAFF
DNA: TGTGCCAGCAGCCAAGATAAGGGGGACACTGAAGCTTTCTTT

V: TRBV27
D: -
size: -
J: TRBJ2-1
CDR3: CASSEQNYNEQFF
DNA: TGTGCCAGCAGTGAACAGAACTACAATGAGCAGTTCTTC

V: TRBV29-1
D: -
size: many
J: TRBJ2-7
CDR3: CSVARGLNYEQYF
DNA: TGCAGCGTTGCCCGGGGTCTGAACTACGAGCAGTACTTC

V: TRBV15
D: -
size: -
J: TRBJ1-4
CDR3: CATSRDPRPEKLFF
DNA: TGTGCCACCAGCAGAGATCCTCGGCCGGAAAAACTGTTTTTT

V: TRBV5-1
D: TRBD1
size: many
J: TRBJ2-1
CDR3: CASSFMGTDNEQFF
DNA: TGCGCCAGCAGCTTTATGGGGACAGACAATGAGCAGTTCTTC

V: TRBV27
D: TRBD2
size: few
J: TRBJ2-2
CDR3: CASSSLAAGELFF
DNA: TGTGCCAGCAGTTCCCTAGCGGCCGGGGAGCTGTTTTTT

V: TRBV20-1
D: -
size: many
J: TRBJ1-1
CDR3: CSAKTGETEAFF
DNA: TGCAGTGCCAAGACGGGGGAAACTGAAGCTTTCTTT

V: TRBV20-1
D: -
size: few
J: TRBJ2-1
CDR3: CSAGPDSYNEQFF
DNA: TGCAGTGCCGGACCGGACAGTTACAATGAGCAGTTCTTC

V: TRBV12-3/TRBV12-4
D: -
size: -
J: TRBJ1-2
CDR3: CASSLDGGASGYTF
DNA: TGTGCCAGCAGTTTAGACGGGGGGGCGAGTGGCTACACCTTC

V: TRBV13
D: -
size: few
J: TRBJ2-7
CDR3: CASSSWGSSYEQYF
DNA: TGTGCCAGCAGCTCCTGGGGCAGTTCCTACGAGCAGTACTTC

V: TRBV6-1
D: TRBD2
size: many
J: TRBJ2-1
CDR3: CASSPLSGGTHEQFF
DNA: TGTGCCAGCAGTCCCCTTAGCGGGGGAACCCATGAGCAGTTCTTC

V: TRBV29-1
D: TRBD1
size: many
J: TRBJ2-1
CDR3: CSVLQGLSNEQFF
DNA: TGCAGCGTACTACAGGGGCTGAGTAATGAGCAGTTCTTC

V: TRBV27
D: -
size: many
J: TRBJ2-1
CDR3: CASSPQGYNEQFF
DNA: TGTGCCAGCAGTCCACAGGGATACAATGAGCAGTTCTTC

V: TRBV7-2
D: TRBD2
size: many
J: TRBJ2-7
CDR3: CASSLTAGGPYEQYF
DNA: TGTGCCAGCAGCTTAACAGCGGGAGGCCCCTACGAGCAGTACTTC

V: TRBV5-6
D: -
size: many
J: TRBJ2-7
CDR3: CASSLGLGRSEQYF
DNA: TGTGCCAGCAGTTTAGGTCTGGGCAGGAGCGAGCAGTACTTC

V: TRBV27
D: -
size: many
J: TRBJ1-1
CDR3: CASSFGSTEAFF
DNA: TGTGCCAGCAGTTTTGGAAGCACTGAAGCTTTCTTT

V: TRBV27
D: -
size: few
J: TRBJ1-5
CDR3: CASRSRGAMVDQPQHF
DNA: TGTGCCAGTAGAAGCCGGGGGGCGATGGTCGATCAGCCCCAGCATTTT

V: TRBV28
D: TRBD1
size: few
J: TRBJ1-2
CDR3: CASSLWRTGGGYTF
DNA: TGTGCCAGCAGTTTATGGAGGACAGGGGGTGGCTACACCTTC